The 18 T cell receptor beta chains below come from one sample, sequenced in a study of OX40 agonist ivuxolimab in advanced cancers. The assay was immunoSEQ multiplex PCR, and TCRdb's table has in-frame clones only and misses some. The sample has about 26,000 clones, more than 80% seen once; the top ten hold around 32%. The sequenced sample was CD4+ or CD8+ T cells sorted from blood, obtained in a trial of the OX40 agonist ivuxolimab. These receptors originate from an adult with an advanced solid tumor such as melanoma, head and neck, liver or kidney cancer.

The chain recombines TRBV29-1 with TRBJ2-7; 10 bases are shared with TRBD2. Trimming cost V 5 bases and J 3 bases; bases outside gene matches: 7. This CDR3 spans 14 amino acids. Germline CDR1 reads SQVTM; CDR2 reads ANQGSEA. CDR3: CSVTGTSVFYEQYF. Written as DNA, the CDR3 is TGCAGCGTTACCGGGACTAGCGTATTCTACGAGCAGTACTTC.

This chain connects TRBV6-7 to TRBJ2-7; D possibly uses TRBD1 or TRBD2 (5 bases each). TRBV6-7 is classed as an ORF, of uncertain function. V lost 0 bases and J lost 4, with 19 bases in between. The CDR3 length is 17 residues. The CDR3 region has the DNA TGTGCCAGCAGTTACTCCTATGTGGGACGGTGCAGGTACGAGCAGTACTTC. Translation gives CASSYSYVGRCRYEQYF.

This clone was observed once. The chain recombines TRBV28 with TRBJ2-1; 14 bases are a match to TRBD2. The CDR3 length is 18 residues. Per the germline V gene, CDR1 is MDHEN and CDR2 is SYDVKM. The J segment lost 10 bases and the V segment lost 5 bases, leaving 16 bases of the junction unmatched. The DNA for the CDR3 is TGTGCCAGCAGTACGACTAGCGGGAGGGCCCTCGTTTGGTCGGAGCAGTTCTTC. Translation: CASSTTSGRALVWSEQFF.

The chain recombines TRBV2 with TRBJ1-4, with D perhaps TRBD1 (6 bases). The CDR3 extends over 10 amino acids. Germline CDR1 is SNHLY and CDR2 is FYNNEI. Trimming cost V 8 bases and J 12 bases, with 10 bases left between them. CDR3 sequence (DNA): TGTGCCAGCGCTTACAGGGAACTGTTTTTT. This translates into CASAYRELFF.

The gene calls are TRBV5-6 and TRBJ2-3; no reliable D call. V shed 5 bases and J shed 6 bases, with 16 bases lying between them. Germline CDR1 reads SGHDT; CDR2 reads YYEEEE. This CDR3 contains 14 residues. The CDR3 spells CASRFGTLGDTQYF. The CDR3 DNA is TGTGCCAGCAGGTTCGGAACCTTGGGGGATACGCAGTATTTT.

This CDR3 is CSVEDTAGATNTGELFF. CDR3 sequence (DNA): TGCAGCGTTGAAGATACGGCGGGGGCCACGAACACCGGGGAGCTGTTTTTT. The chain joins TRBV29-1 to TRBJ2-2; tentatively, D is TRBD2 (7 bases). Trimming took off 0 bases at V and 0 bases at J, with 14 bases between the two ends. This CDR3 comprises 17 residues. CDR1 SQVTM and CDR2 ANQGSEA come from the germline V gene.

V and J are TRBV5-1 and TRBJ2-3; D may be TRBD2 (6 bases). The ends were cut back, 3 bases at V and 4 bases at J, with 15 bases in the middle. The CDR3 is 15 amino acids. Germline CDR1 is SGHRS and CDR2 is YFSETQ. The CDR3 nucleotides read TGCGCCAGCAGCTCCATAGCGGCAAGCGCAGATACGCAGTATTTT. Its protein is CASSSIAASADTQYF.

The chain links TRBV19 to TRBJ1-5, with 7 bases matching TRBD1. There are 15 residues in the CDR3. Germline CDR1 LNHDA, CDR2 SQIVND (reference sequence). J lost 1 base, V lost 5 bases, and 5 bases had no gene match. The CDR3 loop reads CASSWGQLSNQPQHF. CDR3 nucleotide sequence: TGTGCCAGTAGTTGGGGACAGTTGAGCAATCAGCCCCAGCATTTT.

The chain has TRBV6-1 and TRBJ1-2; 10 positions agree with TRBD1. V gave up 1 base and J gave up 4 bases; unmatched junction bases: 0. The CDR3 is 14 amino acids. The germline V gene encodes CDR1 MNHNS and CDR2 SASEGT. The CDR3 region is CASSEGTGGYGYTF. CDR3 DNA: TGTGCCAGCAGTGAAGGGACAGGGGGCTATGGCTACACCTTC.

This chain uses TRBV4-3 with TRBJ1-1; D is unresolved. CDR3 size: 15 residues. V lost 1 base and J 1 base, leaving 10 bases between the germline ends. Germline V gene data show CDR1 as LGHNA and CDR2 as YSLEER. The CDR3, as DNA: TGCGCCAGCAGCCAAGGGAGATCACCGAACACTGAAGCTTTCTTT. This sequence encodes CASSQGRSPNTEAFF.

V is TRBV6-1 and J is TRBJ1-2; D is perhaps TRBD1 (5 bases). CDR3 length: 17 amino acids. Deletions cut 4 bases from V and 0 bases from J, with 18 bases between. The germline gives CDR1 MNHNS, CDR2 SASEGT. The CDR3 nucleotides read TGTGCCAGCAGTGCCGGGACGGAGCTTCAACCTAACTATGGCTACACCTTC. Translation: CASSAGTELQPNYGYTF.

This rearrangement joins TRBV19 to TRBJ1-2; D call uncertain. Trimming shortened V by 3 bases and J by 4 bases, and 15 bases separated the two germline ends. The germline V gene encodes CDR1 LNHDA and CDR2 SQIVND (reference sequence). This CDR3 has 15 amino acids. The chain's CDR3 is CASSITTAGSYGYTF. CDR3 in DNA: TGTGCCAGTAGTATTACGACGGCTGGGAGCTATGGCTACACCTTC.

The chain combines TRBV7-6 with TRBJ2-5; D remains ambiguous. Gene TRBJ2-7 matches the end of the DNA better, so the J call may be wrong. The CDR3 extends over 14 amino acids. Germline assignment: CDR1 SGHVS and CDR2 FNYEAQ. CDR3 DNA: TGTGCCAGCAGCTTAGGGCCGAGCTCCTACGAGCAGTACTTC. Translated: CASSLGPSSYEQYF.

This clone was seen just once. V usage is TRBV19 and J usage is TRBJ1-6, with D tentatively TRBD1 (5 bases). The CDR3 has 17 amino acids. With 3 bases removed from V and 5 bases from J, the gap between germline ends came to 17 bases. The germline CDR1 and CDR2 sequences are LNHDA and SQIVND (reference sequence). CDR3 in amino acids: CASSISSGSRNNSPLHF. CDR3 in DNA: TGTGCCAGTAGTATTTCCTCAGGGAGTCGAAATAATTCACCCCTCCACTTT.

The chain uses TRBV5-8 and TRBJ1-4, with D perhaps matching TRBD1 (6 bases). Germline lookup yields CDR1 SGHTS and CDR2 YDEGEE. This CDR3 has 13 amino acids. The V end was cut by 2 bases, the J end by 8 bases, with 10 bases between. The CDR3 loop reads CASSLQGGEKLFF. Here the CDR3 DNA reads TGTGCCAGCAGCTTACAGGGAGGAGAAAAACTGTTTTTT.

This rearrangement joins TRBV5-4 to TRBJ2-7; possible D gene TRBD1, 5 bases. The germline V gene has CDR1 SGHNT and CDR2 YYREEE (reference sequence). V was clipped by 0 bases and J by 4 bases, with 14 bases between them. The CDR3 extends over 15 amino acids. CDR3 in amino acids: CASSLGRGPGYEQYF. The DNA of the CDR3 is TGTGCCAGCAGCTTGGGTAGGGGCCCCGGTTACGAGCAGTACTTC. The full variable domain, in which reference TRBV5-4 and TRBJ2-7 provide the parts outside the CDR3, is ETGVTQSPTHLIKTRGQQVTLRCSSQSGHNTVSWYQQALGQGPQFIFQYYREEENGRGNFPPRFSGLQFPNYSSELNVNALELDDSALYLCASSLGRGPGYEQYFGPGTRLTVT.

The chain combines TRBV28 with TRBJ1-2; 7 bases fit TRBD1. This CDR3 is 14 amino acids long. The trim removed 6 bases at V and 4 bases at J, leaving 8 bases unmatched. Germline V CDR1 and CDR2: MDHEN, SYDVKM. CDR3 sequence reads: CASRTGYELYGYTF. The DNA for the CDR3 is TGTGCCAGCAGGACAGGGTACGAGCTCTATGGCTACACCTTC.

The rearrangement links TRBV9 to TRBJ1-1; unclear D gene. V lost 0 bases and J 0 bases, leaving 15 bases between the germline ends. The CDR3 has 17 amino acids. Per germline, CDR1 SGDLS and CDR2 YYNGEE. CDR3: CASSVAVLGPMNTEAFF. The CDR3, as DNA: TGTGCCAGCAGCGTAGCCGTCCTTGGTCCTATGAACACTGAAGCTTTCTTT.